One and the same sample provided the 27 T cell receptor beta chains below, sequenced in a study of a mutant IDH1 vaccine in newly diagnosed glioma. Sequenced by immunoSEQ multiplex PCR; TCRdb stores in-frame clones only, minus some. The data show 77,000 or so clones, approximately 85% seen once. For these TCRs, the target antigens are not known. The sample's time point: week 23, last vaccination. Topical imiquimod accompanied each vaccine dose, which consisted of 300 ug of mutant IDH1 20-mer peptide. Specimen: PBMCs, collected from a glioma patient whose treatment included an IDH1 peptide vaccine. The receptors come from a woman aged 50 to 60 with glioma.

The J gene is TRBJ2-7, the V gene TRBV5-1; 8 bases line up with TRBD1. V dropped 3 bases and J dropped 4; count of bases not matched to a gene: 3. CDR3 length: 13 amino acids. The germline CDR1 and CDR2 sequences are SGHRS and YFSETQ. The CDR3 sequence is CASSYGTGYEQYF. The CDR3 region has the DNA TGCGCCAGCAGCTACGGGACAGGTTACGAGCAGTACTTC. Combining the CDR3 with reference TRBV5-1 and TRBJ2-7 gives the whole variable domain KAGVTQTPRYLIKTRGQQVTLSCSPISGHRSVSWYQQTPGQGLQFLFEYFSETQRNKGNFPGRFSGRQFSNSRSEMNVSTLELGDSALYLCASSYGTGYEQYFGPGTRLTVT.

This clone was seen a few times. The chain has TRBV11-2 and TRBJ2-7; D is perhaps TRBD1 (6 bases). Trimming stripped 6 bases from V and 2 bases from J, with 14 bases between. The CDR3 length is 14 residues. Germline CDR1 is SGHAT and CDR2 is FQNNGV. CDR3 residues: CASSLTGAPYEQYF. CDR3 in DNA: TGTGCCAGCAGTTTGACAGGTGCACCCTACGAGCAGTACTTC. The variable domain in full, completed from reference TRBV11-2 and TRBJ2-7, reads EAGVAQSPRYKIIEKRQSVAFWCNPISGHATLYWYQQILGQGPKLLIQFQNNGVVDDSQLPKDRFSAERLKGVDSTLKIQPAKLEDSAVYLCASSLTGAPYEQYFGPGTRLTVT.

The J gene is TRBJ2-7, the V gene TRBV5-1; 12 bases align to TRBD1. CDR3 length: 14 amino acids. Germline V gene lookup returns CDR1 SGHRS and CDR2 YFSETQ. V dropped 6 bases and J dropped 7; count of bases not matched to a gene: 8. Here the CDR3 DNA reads TGCGCCAGCAAGCCGGGACAGGGGGCTCGGGAGCAGTACTTC. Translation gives CASKPGQGAREQYF.

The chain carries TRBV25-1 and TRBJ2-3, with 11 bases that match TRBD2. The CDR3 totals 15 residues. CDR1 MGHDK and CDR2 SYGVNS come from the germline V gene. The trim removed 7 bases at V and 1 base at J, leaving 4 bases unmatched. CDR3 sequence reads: CASKLAGVRTDTQYF. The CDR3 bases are TGTGCCAGCAAACTAGCGGGAGTTCGCACAGATACGCAGTATTTT.

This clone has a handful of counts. The CDR3 DNA is TGCGCCAGCAGTGAGTCGGGGACGGGGAATCAGCCCCAGCATTTT. Encoded protein: CASSESGTGNQPQHF. The chain carries TRBV10-2 and TRBJ1-5; tentative D call: TRBD1 (5 bases). Germline CDR1 WSHSY, CDR2 SAAADI. V was shortened by 0 bases and J by 4 bases, with 10 bases between the two germline ends. The CDR3 has 15 residues.

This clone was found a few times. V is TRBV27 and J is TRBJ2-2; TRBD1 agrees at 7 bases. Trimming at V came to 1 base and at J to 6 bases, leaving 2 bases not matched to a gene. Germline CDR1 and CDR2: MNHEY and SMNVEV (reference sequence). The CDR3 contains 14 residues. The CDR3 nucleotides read TGTGCCAGCAGTTTATACAGGGGTTCCGGGGAGCTGTTTTTT. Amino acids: CASSLYRGSGELFF.

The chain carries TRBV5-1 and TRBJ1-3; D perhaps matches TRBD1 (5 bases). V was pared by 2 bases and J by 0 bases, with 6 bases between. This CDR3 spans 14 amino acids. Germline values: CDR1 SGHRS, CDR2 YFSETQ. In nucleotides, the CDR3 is TGCGCCAGCAGCTTACAGGTCTCTGGAAACACCATATATTTT. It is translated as CASSLQVSGNTIYF. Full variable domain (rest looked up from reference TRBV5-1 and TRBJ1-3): KAGVTQTPRYLIKTRGQQVTLSCSPISGHRSVSWYQQTPGQGLQFLFEYFSETQRNKGNFPGRFSGRQFSNSRSEMNVSTLELGDSALYLCASSLQVSGNTIYFGEGSWLTVV.

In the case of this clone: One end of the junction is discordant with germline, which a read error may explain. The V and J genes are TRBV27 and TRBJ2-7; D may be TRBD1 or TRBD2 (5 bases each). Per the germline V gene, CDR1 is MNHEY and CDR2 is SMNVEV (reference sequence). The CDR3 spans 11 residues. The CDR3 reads CASRGDGLQAF. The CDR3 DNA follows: TGTGCCAGCAGGGGGGACGGACTCCAGGCCTTC.

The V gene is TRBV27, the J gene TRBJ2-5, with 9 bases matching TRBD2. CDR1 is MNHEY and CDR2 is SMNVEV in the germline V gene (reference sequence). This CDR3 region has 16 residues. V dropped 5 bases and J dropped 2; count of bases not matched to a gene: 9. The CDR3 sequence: CASSRKREVGQETQYF. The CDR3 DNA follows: TGTGCCAGCAGTAGGAAGCGGGAGGTTGGGCAAGAGACCCAGTACTTC.

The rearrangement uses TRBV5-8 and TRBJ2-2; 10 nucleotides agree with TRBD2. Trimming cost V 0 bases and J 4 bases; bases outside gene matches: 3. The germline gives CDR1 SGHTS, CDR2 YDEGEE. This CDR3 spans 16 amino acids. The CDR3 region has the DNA TGTGCCAGCAGCTTGGGGACTAGCGGAACCACCGGGGAGCTGTTTTTT. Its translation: CASSLGTSGTTGELFF.

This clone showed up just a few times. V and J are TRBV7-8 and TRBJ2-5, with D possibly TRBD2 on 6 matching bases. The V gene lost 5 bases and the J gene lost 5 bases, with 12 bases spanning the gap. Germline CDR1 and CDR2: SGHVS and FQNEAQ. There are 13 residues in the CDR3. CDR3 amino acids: CASSMDYGETQYF. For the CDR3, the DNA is TGTGCCAGCAGCATGGACTATGGGGAGACCCAGTACTTC.

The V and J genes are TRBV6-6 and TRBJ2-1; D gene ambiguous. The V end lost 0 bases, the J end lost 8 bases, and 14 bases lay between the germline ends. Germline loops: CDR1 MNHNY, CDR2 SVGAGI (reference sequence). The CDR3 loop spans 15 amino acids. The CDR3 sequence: CASSYSRIVADEQFF. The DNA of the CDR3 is TGTGCCAGCAGTTACTCGAGGATCGTCGCCGATGAGCAGTTCTTC.

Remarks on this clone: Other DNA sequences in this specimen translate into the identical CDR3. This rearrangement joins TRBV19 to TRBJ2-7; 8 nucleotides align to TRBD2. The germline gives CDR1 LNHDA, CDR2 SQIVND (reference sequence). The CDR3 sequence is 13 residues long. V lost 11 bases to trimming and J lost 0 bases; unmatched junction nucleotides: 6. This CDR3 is CASRGGSSYEQYF. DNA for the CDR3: TGTGCCTCTCGGGGGGGAAGCTCCTACGAGCAGTACTTC.

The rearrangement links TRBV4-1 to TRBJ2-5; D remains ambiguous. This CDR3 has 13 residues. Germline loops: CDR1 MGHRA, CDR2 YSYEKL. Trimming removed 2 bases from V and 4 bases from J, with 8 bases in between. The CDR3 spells CASSQRVGETQYF. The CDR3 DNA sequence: TGCGCCAGCAGCCAACGGGTGGGAGAGACCCAGTACTTC.

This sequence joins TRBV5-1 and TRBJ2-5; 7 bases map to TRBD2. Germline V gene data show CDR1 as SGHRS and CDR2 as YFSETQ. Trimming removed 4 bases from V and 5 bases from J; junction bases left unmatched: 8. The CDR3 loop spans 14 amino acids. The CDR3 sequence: CASSPASGAETQYF. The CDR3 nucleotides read TGCGCCAGCAGCCCCGCCAGCGGGGCCGAGACCCAGTACTTC.

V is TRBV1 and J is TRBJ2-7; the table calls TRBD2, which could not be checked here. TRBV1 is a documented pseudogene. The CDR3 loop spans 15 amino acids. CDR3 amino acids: CTSRSSSGRSYEQYF. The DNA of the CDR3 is TGCACCAGCAGATCAAGTAGCGGGAGATCCTACGAGCAGTACTTC.

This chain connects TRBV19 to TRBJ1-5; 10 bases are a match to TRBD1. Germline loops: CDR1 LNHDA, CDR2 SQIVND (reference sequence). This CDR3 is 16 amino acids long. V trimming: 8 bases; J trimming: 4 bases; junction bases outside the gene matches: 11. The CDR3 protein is CASSGEMGQGNQPQHF. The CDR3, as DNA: TGTGCCAGTTCGGGCGAAATGGGACAGGGGAATCAGCCCCAGCATTTT.

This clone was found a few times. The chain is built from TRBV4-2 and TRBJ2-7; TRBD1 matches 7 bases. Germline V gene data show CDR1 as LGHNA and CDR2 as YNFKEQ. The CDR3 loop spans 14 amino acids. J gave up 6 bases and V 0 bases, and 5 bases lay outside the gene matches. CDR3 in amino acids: CASSQDRQGGEQYF. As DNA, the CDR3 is TGTGCCAGCAGCCAAGATCGACAGGGCGGCGAGCAGTACTTC.

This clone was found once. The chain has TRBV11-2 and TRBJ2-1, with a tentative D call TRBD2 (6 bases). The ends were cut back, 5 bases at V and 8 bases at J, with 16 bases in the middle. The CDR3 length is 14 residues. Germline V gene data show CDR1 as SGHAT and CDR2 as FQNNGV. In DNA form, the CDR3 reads TGTGCCAGCAGCCCCGGTGGGAGGAGGTATGAGCAGTTCTTC. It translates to CASSPGGRRYEQFF.

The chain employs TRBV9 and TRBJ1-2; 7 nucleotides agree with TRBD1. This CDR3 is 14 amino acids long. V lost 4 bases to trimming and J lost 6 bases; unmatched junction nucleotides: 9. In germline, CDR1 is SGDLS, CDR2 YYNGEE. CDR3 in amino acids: CASSYQGGENGYTF. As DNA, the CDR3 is TGTGCCAGCAGCTATCAGGGGGGAGAAAATGGCTACACCTTC.

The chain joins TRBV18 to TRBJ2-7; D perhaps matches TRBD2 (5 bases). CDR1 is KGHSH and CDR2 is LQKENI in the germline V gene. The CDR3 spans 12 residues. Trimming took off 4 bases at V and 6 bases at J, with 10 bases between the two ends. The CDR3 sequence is CASSLRESEQYF. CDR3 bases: TGTGCCAGCTCACTTAGGGAGAGCGAGCAGTACTTC. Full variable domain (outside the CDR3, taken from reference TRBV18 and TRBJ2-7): NAGVMQNPRHLVRRRGQEARLRCSPMKGHSHVYWYRQLPEEGLKFMVYLQKENIIDESGMPKERFSAEFPKEGPSILRIQQVVRGDSAAYFCASSLRESEQYFGPGTRLTVT.

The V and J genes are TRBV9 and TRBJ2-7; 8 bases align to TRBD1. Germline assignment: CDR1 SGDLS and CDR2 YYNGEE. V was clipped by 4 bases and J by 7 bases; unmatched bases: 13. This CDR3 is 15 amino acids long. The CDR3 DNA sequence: TGTGCCAGCAGCTCCCAAGACAGGGGTTTTGTGGAGCAGTACTTC. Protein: CASSSQDRGFVEQYF.

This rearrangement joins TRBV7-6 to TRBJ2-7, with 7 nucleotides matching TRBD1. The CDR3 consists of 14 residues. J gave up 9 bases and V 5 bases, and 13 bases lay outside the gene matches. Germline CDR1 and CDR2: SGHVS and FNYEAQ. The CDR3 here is CASSPSDRLSGQYF. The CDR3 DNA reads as TGTGCCAGCAGCCCATCGGACAGGTTATCTGGGCAGTACTTC.

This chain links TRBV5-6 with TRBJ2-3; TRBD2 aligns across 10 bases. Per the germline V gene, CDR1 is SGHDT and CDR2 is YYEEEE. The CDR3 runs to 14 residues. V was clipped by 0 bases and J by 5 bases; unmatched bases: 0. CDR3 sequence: CASSLVAGGDTQYF. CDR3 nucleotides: TGTGCCAGCAGCTTGGTAGCGGGAGGAGATACGCAGTATTTT.

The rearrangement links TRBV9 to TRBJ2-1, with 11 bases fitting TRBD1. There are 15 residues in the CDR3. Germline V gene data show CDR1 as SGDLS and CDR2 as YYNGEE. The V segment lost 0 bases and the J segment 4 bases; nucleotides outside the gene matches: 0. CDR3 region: CASSVGDRGYNEQFF. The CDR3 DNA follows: TGTGCCAGCAGCGTAGGGGACAGGGGGTACAATGAGCAGTTCTTC.

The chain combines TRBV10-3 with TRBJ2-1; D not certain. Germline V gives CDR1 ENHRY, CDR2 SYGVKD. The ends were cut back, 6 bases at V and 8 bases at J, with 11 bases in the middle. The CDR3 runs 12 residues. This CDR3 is CAIRDGGDEQFF. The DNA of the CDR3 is TGTGCCATCAGAGACGGTGGAGATGAGCAGTTCTTC.

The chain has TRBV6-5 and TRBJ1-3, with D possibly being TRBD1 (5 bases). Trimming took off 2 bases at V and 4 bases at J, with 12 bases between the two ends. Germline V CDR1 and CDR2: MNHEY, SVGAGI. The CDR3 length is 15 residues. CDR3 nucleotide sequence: TGTGCCAGCAGTTACACGGGGCCAAGGGGAAACACCATATATTTT. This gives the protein CASSYTGPRGNTIYF.